What follows are 2 T cell receptor beta chains derived from one specimen sequenced in a study of blood T cell repertoires in COVID-19. The table came from immunoSEQ multiplex PCR; TCRdb's copy has only in-frame clones and leaves some out. The repertoire holds 150,000 to 200,000 clones, with around 83% as singletons. What was sequenced was peripheral blood. Receptor source: a woman in her seventies with COVID-19, enrolled during active disease.

A few counts support this clone. This sequence joins TRBV18 and TRBJ1-5; 10 bases are shared with TRBD1. This CDR3 is 15 amino acids long. V lost 4 bases to trimming and J lost 5 bases; unmatched junction nucleotides: 5. The germline gives CDR1 KGHSH, CDR2 LQKENI. CDR3 in DNA: TGTGCCAGCTCACGTTCCGGGACAGGGGATCAGCCCCAGCATTTT. Protein sequence: CASSRSGTGDQPQHF.

V and J are TRBV5-1 and TRBJ2-1; D remains unclear. This CDR3 has 11 residues. The germline CDR1 and CDR2 sequences are SGHRS and YFSETQ. Trimming took off 4 bases at V and 5 bases at J, with 4 bases between the two ends. The CDR3 coding sequence is TGCGCCAGCAGCCGAGACAATGAGCAGTTCTTC. The encoded protein is CASSRDNEQFF. Full variable domain (remainder filled in from reference TRBV5-1 and TRBJ2-1): KAGVTQTPRYLIKTRGQQVTLSCSPISGHRSVSWYQQTPGQGLQFLFEYFSETQRNKGNFPGRFSGRQFSNSRSEMNVSTLELGDSALYLCASSRDNEQFFGPGTRLTVL.